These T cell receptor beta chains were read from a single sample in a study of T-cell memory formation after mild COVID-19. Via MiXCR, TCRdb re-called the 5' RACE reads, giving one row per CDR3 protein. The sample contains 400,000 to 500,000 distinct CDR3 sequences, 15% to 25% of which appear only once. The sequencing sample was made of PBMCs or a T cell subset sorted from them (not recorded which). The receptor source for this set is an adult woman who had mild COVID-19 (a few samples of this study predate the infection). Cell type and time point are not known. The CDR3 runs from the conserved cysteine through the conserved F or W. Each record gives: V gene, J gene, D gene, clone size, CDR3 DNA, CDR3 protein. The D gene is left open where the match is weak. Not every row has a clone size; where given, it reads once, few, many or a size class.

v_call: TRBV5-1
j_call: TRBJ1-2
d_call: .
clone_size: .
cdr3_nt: TGCGCCAGCAGCTTGGAGGGGATAGTCTATGGCTACACCTTC
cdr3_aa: CASSLEGIVYGYTF

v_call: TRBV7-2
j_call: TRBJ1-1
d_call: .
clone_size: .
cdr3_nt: TGTGCCAGCAGATTAAACTCCGTGAACACTGAAGCTTTCTTT
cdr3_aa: CASRLNSVNTEAFF

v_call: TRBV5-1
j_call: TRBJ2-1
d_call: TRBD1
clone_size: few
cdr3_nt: TGCGCCAGCAGCCGGGACAGGTACAATGAGCAGTTCTTC
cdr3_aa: CASSRDRYNEQFF

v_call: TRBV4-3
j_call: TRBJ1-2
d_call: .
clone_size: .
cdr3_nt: TGCGCCAGCAGCCAAGATTTGTCAGGGTGGGGCTATGGCTACACCTTC
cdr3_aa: CASSQDLSGWGYGYTF

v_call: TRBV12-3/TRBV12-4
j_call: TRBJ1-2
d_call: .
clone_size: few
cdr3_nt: TGTGCCAGCAGTCCCAGGGGCGACTATGGCTACACCTTC
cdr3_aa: CASSPRGDYGYTF

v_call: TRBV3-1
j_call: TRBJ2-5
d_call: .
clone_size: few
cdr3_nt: TGTGCCAGCAGCCGTCAGCGGGAGACCCAGTACTTC
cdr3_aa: CASSRQRETQYF

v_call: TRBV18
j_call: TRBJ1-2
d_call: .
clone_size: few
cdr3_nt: TGTGCCAGCGAGCAGGAGCTAGGCTATGGCTACACCTTC
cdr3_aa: CASEQELGYGYTF

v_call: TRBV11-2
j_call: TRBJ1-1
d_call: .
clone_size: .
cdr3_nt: TGTGCCAGCAGCTTAGTTATGTCCATGAACACTGAAGCTTTCTTT
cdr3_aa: CASSLVMSMNTEAFF

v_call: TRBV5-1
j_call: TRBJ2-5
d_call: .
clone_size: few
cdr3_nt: TGCGCCAGCAGGAGAGAGGAGACCCAGTACTTC
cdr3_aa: CASRREETQYF

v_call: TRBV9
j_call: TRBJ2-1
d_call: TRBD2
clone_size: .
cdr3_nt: TGTGCCAGCACCCCGTGGGCTAGCGGGTCCTACAATGAGCAGTTCTTC
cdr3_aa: CASTPWASGSYNEQFF

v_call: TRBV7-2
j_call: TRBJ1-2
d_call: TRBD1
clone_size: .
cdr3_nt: TGTGCCAGCAGCACCCGCCAGGGGGCGAACTATGGCTACACCTTC
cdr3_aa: CASSTRQGANYGYTF

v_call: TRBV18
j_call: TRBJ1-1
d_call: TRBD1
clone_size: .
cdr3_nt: TGTGCCAGCTCACCACTCCCCACAGGGGTTAGTGAAGCTTTCTTT
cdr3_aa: CASSPLPTGVSEAFF

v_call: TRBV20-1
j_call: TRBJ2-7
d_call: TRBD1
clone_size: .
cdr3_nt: TGCAGTGCTTTAGAAACCGGGACAGGGGGCTTCCGGCAGTACTTC
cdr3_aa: CSALETGTGGFRQYF

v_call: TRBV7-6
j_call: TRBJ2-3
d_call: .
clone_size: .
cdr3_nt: TGTGCCAGCAGCCCTATCCCGCGGTACACAGATACGCAGTATTTT
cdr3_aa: CASSPIPRYTDTQYF

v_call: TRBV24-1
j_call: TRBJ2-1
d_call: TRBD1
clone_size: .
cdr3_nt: TGTGCCACCGGCGGACAGGGAAGCTCCTACAATGAGCAGTTCTTC
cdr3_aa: CATGGQGSSYNEQFF

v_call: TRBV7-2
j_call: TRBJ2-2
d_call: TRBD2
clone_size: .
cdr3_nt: TGTGCCAGCACCTTATCCAGCGGGAGTGACACCGGGGAGCGGTTTTTT
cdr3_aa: CASTLSSGSDTGERFF

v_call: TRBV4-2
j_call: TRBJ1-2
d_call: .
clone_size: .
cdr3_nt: TGTGCCAGCAGCCCAGACGGGGGGAGCTATGGCTACACCTTC
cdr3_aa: CASSPDGGSYGYTF

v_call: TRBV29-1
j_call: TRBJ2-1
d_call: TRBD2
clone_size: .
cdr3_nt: TGCAGCGCCGGTCCGGGACTAGCGGGAGTAAGTGAGCAGTTCTTC
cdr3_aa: CSAGPGLAGVSEQFF

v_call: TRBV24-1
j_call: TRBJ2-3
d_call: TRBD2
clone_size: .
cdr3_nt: TGTGCCACCAGTGATCCAGGACTAGCGGGGGGTTACACTAGCACAGATACGCAGTATTTT
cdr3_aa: CATSDPGLAGGYTSTDTQYF

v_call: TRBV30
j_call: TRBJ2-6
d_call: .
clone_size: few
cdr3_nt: TGTGCCTGGAAGAGGCGCTCTGGGGCCAACGTCCTGACTTTC
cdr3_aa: CAWKRRSGANVLTF

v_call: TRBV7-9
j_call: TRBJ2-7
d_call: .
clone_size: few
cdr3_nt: TGTGCCAGCGGATCGACTGCCTCCGAGCAGTACTTC
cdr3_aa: CASGSTASEQYF

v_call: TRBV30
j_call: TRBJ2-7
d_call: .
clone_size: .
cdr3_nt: TGTGCCTGGACCCGGGACTCTCCCTACGAGCAGTACTTC
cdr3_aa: CAWTRDSPYEQYF

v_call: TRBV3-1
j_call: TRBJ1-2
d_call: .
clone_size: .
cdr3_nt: TGTGCCAGCAGCCATTTAAGGTCCCAGGATGGCTACACCTTC
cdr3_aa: CASSHLRSQDGYTF

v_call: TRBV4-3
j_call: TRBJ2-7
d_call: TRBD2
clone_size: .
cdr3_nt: TGCGCCAGCAGCCCCACCCCTAGCGGGAGTGCCTACGAGCAGTACTTC
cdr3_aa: CASSPTPSGSAYEQYF

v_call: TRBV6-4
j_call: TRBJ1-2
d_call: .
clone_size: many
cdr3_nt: TGTGCCAGCAGTGTTGGTGTCGGCTATGGCTACACCTTC
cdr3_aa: CASSVGVGYGYTF

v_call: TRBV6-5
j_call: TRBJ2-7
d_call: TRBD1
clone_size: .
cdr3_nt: TGTGCCAGCAGTTACTCGGCCGGGACAGGGGTCCACGAGCAGTACTTC
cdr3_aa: CASSYSAGTGVHEQYF

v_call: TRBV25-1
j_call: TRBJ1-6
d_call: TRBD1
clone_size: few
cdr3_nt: TGTGCCAGCAGTGTGACAGGGGATAATTCACCCCTCCACTTT
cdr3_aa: CASSVTGDNSPLHF

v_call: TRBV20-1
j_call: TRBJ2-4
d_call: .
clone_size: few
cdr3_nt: TGCAGTGCTAGAGTCCCAACAGGGGGCACACGAACTAGCGGGAATGCCAAAAACATTCAGTACTTC
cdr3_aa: CSARVPTGGTRTSGNAKNIQYF

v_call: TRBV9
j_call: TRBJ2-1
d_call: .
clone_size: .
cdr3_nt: TGTGCCAGCAGTTCTACCGGGACGGTCGGATTGGAGCAGTTCTTC
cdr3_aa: CASSSTGTVGLEQFF

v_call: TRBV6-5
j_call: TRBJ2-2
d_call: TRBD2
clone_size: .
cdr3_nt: TGTGCCAGCAGTTACCCACTAGCGGGAGGGCCTAGCGGGGAGCTGTTTTTT
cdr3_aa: CASSYPLAGGPSGELFF

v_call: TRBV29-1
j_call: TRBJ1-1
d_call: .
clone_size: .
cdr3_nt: TGCAGCGGCGACAGTAACACTGAAGCTTTCTTT
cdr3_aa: CSGDSNTEAFF